The 14 T cell receptor beta chains given below trace back to one sample, sequenced in a study of OX40 agonist ivuxolimab in advanced cancers. The table came from immunoSEQ multiplex PCR; TCRdb's copy has only in-frame clones and leaves some out. Altogether some 27,000 clones are present, about 77% being singletons, with the ten largest covering around 10%. Sequenced here: CD4+ or CD8+ T cells sorted from blood, sampled in a trial of the OX40 agonist ivuxolimab. The receptors were sampled from an adult with an advanced solid tumor such as melanoma, head and neck, liver or kidney cancer.

V gene TRBV7-8 combines with J gene TRBJ2-5; 12 nucleotides agree with TRBD2. Trimming cost V 5 bases and J 5 bases; bases outside gene matches: 9. CDR3 length: 16 residues. Per germline, CDR1 SGHVS and CDR2 FQNEAQ. The CDR3: CASSRSSGGAEETQYF. The CDR3 DNA follows: TGTGCCAGCAGCCGTTCTAGCGGGGGGGCCGAGGAGACCCAGTACTTC. The full variable domain, in which reference TRBV7-8 and TRBJ2-5 provide the parts outside the CDR3, is GAGVSQSPRYKVAKRGQDVALRCDPISGHVSLFWYQQALGQGPEFLTYFQNEAQLDKSGLPSDRFFAERPEGSVSTLKIQRTQQEDSAVYLCASSRSSGGAEETQYFGPGTRLLVL.

CDR3: CASSPPLWTSGHGGQFF. The CDR3 DNA follows: TGTGCCAGCAGCCCCCCTCTATGGACTAGCGGACACGGGGGACAGTTCTTC. The chain recombines TRBV13 with TRBJ2-1; 10 bases match TRBD2. The junction had 20 bases not matched to a gene; V was cut back by 5 bases and J by 13 bases. This CDR3 has 17 amino acids. Germline CDR1 and CDR2: PRHDT and FYEKMQ (reference sequence).

This rearrangement joins TRBV5-1 to TRBJ1-1; D not certain. The V end was cut by 4 bases, the J end by 0 bases, with 13 bases between. Germline CDR1 reads SGHRS; CDR2 reads YFSETQ. The CDR3 covers 15 residues. The CDR3 here is CASSREVDMNTEAFF. CDR3 sequence (DNA): TGCGCCAGCAGCCGCGAGGTCGATATGAACACTGAAGCTTTCTTT.

The chain joins TRBV6-5 to TRBJ2-7; D perhaps matches TRBD1 (5 bases). Germline CDR1 reads MNHEY; CDR2 reads SVGAGI. This CDR3 region has 14 residues. V was pared by 2 bases and J by 3 bases, with 11 bases between. This CDR3 is CASSYRGLIYEQYF. CDR3 nucleotides: TGTGCCAGCAGTTACAGGGGATTGATCTACGAGCAGTACTTC.

V and J are TRBV12-5 and TRBJ1-5; 8 bases fit TRBD1. The CDR3 is 15 amino acids. CDR1 LGHNT and CDR2 FRNRAP come from the germline V gene. V shed 7 bases, J shed 1 base, and the junction held 6 bases outside the gene matches. This CDR3 reads CASDIGQGSNQPQHF. The CDR3 bases are TGTGCTAGTGATATTGGACAGGGCAGCAATCAGCCCCAGCATTTT.

Judged by abundance, this clone is medium-sized. The chain recombines TRBV6-1 with TRBJ1-5; no reliable D call. Germline assignment: CDR1 MNHNS and CDR2 SASEGT. The length of the CDR3 is 14 residues. V lost 2 bases and J 2 bases, leaving 7 bases between the germline ends. The CDR3 sequence is CASSERGGNQPQHF. The CDR3 DNA reads as TGTGCCAGCAGTGAACGGGGTGGCAATCAGCCCCAGCATTTT.

The chain joins TRBV5-1 to TRBJ2-3; D is undetermined. The germline V gene has CDR1 SGHRS and CDR2 YFSETQ. The V and J ends lost 0 bases and 2 bases respectively, with 10 bases between them. The CDR3 is 15 amino acids. The CDR3 sequence is CASSLGTVTTDTQYF. Here the CDR3 DNA reads TGCGCCAGCAGCTTGGGAACGGTGACCACAGATACGCAGTATTTT.

The chain couples TRBV7-9 to TRBJ2-5, with D tentatively TRBD1 (5 bases). The CDR3 is 18 amino acids. CDR1 SEHNR and CDR2 FQNEAQ come from the germline V gene (reference sequence). V was trimmed by 5 bases and J by 0 bases, leaving 22 bases between them. CDR3 amino acids: CASSPSPLLTVYQETQYF. The CDR3, as DNA: TGTGCCAGCAGCCCATCCCCACTCCTGACAGTGTACCAAGAGACCCAGTACTTC. The full variable domain, its missing parts supplied by reference TRBV7-9 and TRBJ2-5, is DTGVSQNPRHKITKRGQNVTFRCDPISEHNRLYWYRQTLGQGPEFLTYFQNEAQLEKSRLLSDRFSAERPKGSFSTLEIQRTEQGDSAMYLCASSPSPLLTVYQETQYFGPGTRLLVL.

Comment on this clone: At one end the junction does not follow the germline gene, possibly because of a read error. This specimen includes other DNA sequences encoding the same CDR3. This chain connects TRBV19 to TRBJ1-2; D gene unclear. From germline, CDR1 is LNHDA and CDR2 SQIVND (reference sequence). The CDR3 is 14 amino acids. The CDR3: CASSTLRANYGYTF. The CDR3 nucleotides are TGTGCTAGTAGTACATTACGAGCTAACTATGGCTACACCTTC.

This chain uses TRBV21-1 with TRBJ1-5; the table assigns TRBD1, which was not confirmed against the DNA. TRBV21-1 is a documented pseudogene. The CDR3 has 18 residues. CDR3 loop: CASSKTRYTTGDFQPQHF. CDR3 sequence (DNA): TGTGCCAGCAGCAAAACGAGATACACTACAGGGGATTTTCAGCCCCAGCATTTT.

The V and J genes are TRBV7-9 and TRBJ1-1; weak D call: TRBD1 (6 bases). Trimming cost V 7 bases and J 11 bases, with 17 bases left between them. The CDR3 runs to 12 residues. Germline CDR1 and CDR2: SEHNR and FQNEAQ (reference sequence). CDR3: CASTRGERGAFF. The CDR3 nucleotides read TGTGCCAGCACACGGGGTGAGAGGGGGGCTTTCTTT. Drawing the rest from reference TRBV7-9 and TRBJ1-1, the complete variable domain is DTGVSQNPRHKITKRGQNVTFRCDPISEHNRLYWYRQTLGQGPEFLTYFQNEAQLEKSRLLSDRFSAERPKGSFSTLEIQRTEQGDSAMYLCASTRGERGAFFGQGTRLTVV.

This chain connects TRBV9 to TRBJ2-5; a weak D match, TRBD2 (5 bases). Trimming cost V 2 bases and J 2 bases, with 16 bases left between them. This CDR3 has 16 residues. Germline CDR1 is SGDLS and CDR2 is YYNGEE. In nucleotides, the CDR3 is TGTGCCAGCAGCGTGAGGGCAGTTTTCGAGCAAGAGACCCAGTACTTC. Protein: CASSVRAVFEQETQYF.

The V call is TRBV2, the J call TRBJ2-3, with 7 bases aligning to TRBD2. The length of the CDR3 is 15 residues. The J segment lost 4 bases and the V segment lost 7 bases, leaving 11 bases of the junction unmatched. Per germline, CDR1 SNHLY and CDR2 FYNNEI. The CDR3 reads CASTRAGNRPDTQYF. The CDR3, as DNA: TGTGCCAGCACACGAGCGGGAAACCGGCCAGATACGCAGTATTTT.

V gene TRBV4-2 combines with J gene TRBJ2-3; 7 nucleotides match TRBD1. In germline, CDR1 is LGHNA, CDR2 YNFKEQ. Trimming at V came to 2 bases and at J to 0 bases, leaving 2 bases not matched to a gene. The CDR3 extends over 15 amino acids. CDR3 sequence reads: CASSQMTGSTDTQYF. DNA of the CDR3: TGTGCCAGCAGCCAAATGACAGGGAGCACAGATACGCAGTATTTT.